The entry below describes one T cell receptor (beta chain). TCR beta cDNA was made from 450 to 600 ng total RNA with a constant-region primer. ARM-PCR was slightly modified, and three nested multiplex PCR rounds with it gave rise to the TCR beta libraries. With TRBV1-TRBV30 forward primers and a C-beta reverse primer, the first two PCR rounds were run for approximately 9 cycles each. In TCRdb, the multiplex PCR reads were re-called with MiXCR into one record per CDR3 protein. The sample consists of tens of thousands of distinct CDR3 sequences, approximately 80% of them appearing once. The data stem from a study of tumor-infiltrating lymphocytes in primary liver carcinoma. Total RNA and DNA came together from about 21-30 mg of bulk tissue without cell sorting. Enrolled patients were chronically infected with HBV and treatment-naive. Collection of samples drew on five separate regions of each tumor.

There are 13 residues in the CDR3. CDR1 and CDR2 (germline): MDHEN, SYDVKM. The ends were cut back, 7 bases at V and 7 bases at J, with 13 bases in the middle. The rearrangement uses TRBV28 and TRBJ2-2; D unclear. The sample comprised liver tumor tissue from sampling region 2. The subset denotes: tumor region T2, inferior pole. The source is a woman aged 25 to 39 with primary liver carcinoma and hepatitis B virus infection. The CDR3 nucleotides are TGTGCCAGCAATTTGAGTTGGAACGGGGAGCTGTTTTTT. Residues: CASNLSWNGELFF.